The rows below give T cell receptor beta chains drawn from one sample of a study of shared clonotypes between healthy human individuals. TCRdb's copy holds only in-frame clones and misses some; the assay was immunoSEQ multiplex PCR. The sample lists 2 million to 2.5 million clones, more than 90% occurring once. Sequencing was done on a sample of naive CD4+ T cells sorted from blood. These receptors were taken from a man younger than 35 in good health. The CDR3 runs from the conserved cysteine through the conserved F or W. The D gene is left open where the match is weak. Clone sizes are given selectively: once, few, many, or a class where the clone is expanded.

v_gene,abundance,j_gene,d_gene,CDR3nt,CDR3aa
TRBV5-5,-,TRBJ1-2,-,TGTGCCAGCAGCTTGGATGCAGGGATAGGCGGCTACACCTTC,CASSLDAGIGGYTF
TRBV5-6,-,TRBJ1-1,-,TGTGCCAGCAGCTTGTTATCCCGCCGCGAAGCTTTCTTT,CASSLLSRREAFF
TRBV18,-,TRBJ1-4,-,TGTGCCAGCTCACAGGGGACGCGACGCGAAAAACTGTTTTTT,CASSQGTRREKLFF
TRBV30,-,TRBJ1-4,TRBD1,TGTGCCTCCGGGACAGGTTTTAATGAAAAACTGTTTTTT,CASGTGFNEKLFF
TRBV18,-,TRBJ2-7,-,TGTGCCAGCTCACCACCGGGGAACTCGGGCTACGAGCAGTACTTC,CASSPPGNSGYEQYF
TRBV10-3,-,TRBJ2-3,-,TGTGCCATCATGGGAGATAGCACAGATACGCAGTATTTT,CAIMGDSTDTQYF
TRBV5-1,-,TRBJ2-3,-,TGCGCCAGCAAAGGGAGCACAGATACGCAGTATTTT,CASKGSTDTQYF
TRBV19,-,TRBJ2-7,TRBD1,TGTGCCAGACTAACCAGTTGGGACAGGGGGCGAGACGAGCAGTACTTC,CARLTSWDRGRDEQYF
TRBV19,-,TRBJ2-4,-,TGTGCCAGTAGTATCTTGAGTCCCCCGGGCAAAAACATTCAGTACTTC,CASSILSPPGKNIQYF
TRBV7-9,once,TRBJ1-2,TRBD1,TGTGCCAGCAGCGACCGTACAGGGGATCACTATGGCTACACCTTC,CASSDRTGDHYGYTF
TRBV28,-,TRBJ2-1,TRBD2,TGTGCCAGCAGTTTACCCCCTAGCGGGGTACCTTACAATGAGCAGTTCTTC,CASSLPPSGVPYNEQFF
TRBV11-2,once,TRBJ2-2,-,TGTGCCAGCAGCTTAGGCGGGGGCCCGAACACCGGGGAGCTGTTTTTT,CASSLGGGPNTGELFF
TRBV2,-,TRBJ1-1,-,TGTGCCAGCAGTTATACTGGGGACACTGAAGCTTTCTTT,CASSYTGDTEAFF
TRBV10-3,-,TRBJ2-7,-,TGTGCCATCAGAACTGCCGAATCCTACGAGCAGTACTTC,CAIRTAESYEQYF
TRBV12-5,-,TRBJ1-3,-,TGTGCTAGTGGTTTGATGCCCTCTGGAAACACCATATATTTT,CASGLMPSGNTIYF
TRBV6-5,-,TRBJ2-7,TRBD2,TGTGCCAGCTTAATGCTAGCGGGAGGCGAGCAGTACTTC,CASLMLAGGEQYF
TRBV5-1,-,TRBJ2-7,TRBD2,TGCGCCAGCAGCCTCTACTCAAGCGGGGGTTCTACATACGAGCAGTACTTC,CASSLYSSGGSTYEQYF
TRBV30,-,TRBJ1-2,TRBD1,TGTGCCTGGCTAGGACAGGGGGTTTATGATGGCTACACCTTC,CAWLGQGVYDGYTF
TRBV28,-,TRBJ2-6,TRBD1,TGTGCCACCCTTAAGCCGACAGGGACTGGGGCCAACGTCCTGACTTTC,CATLKPTGTGANVLTF
TRBV6-5,-,TRBJ1-1,-,TGTGCCAGCATCAGCCCCGACAGTAACACTGAAGCTTTCTTT,CASISPDSNTEAFF
TRBV28,-,TRBJ2-1,-,TGTGCCAGCAGTCTGCCTCGACAGCACAATGAGCAGTTCTTC,CASSLPRQHNEQFF
TRBV19,-,TRBJ2-6,-,TGTGCCAGCACCCCGGGTGCTGGGGCCAACGTCCTGACTTTC,CASTPGAGANVLTF
TRBV21-1,-,TRBJ2-3,-,TGTGCCAGCAGCAAAGGGGTTGGGACTACACGTTTTAGCACAGATACGCAGTATTTT,CASSKGVGTTRFSTDTQYF
TRBV6-5,-,TRBJ2-1,-,TGTGCCAGCAGTTACTCGGCACCAGAGTACAATGAGCAGTTCTTC,CASSYSAPEYNEQFF
TRBV6-6,-,TRBJ2-3,TRBD2,TGTGCCAGCCTAACTAGCGGGAGGACAGATACGCAGTATTTT,CASLTSGRTDTQYF
TRBV28,-,TRBJ2-7,-,TGTGCCAGCAGTACAATCTACGAGCAGTACTTC,CASSTIYEQYF
TRBV2,-,TRBJ2-7,-,TGTGCCAGCAGTCCGACAGGCTCCTCCTACGAGCAGTACTTC,CASSPTGSSYEQYF
TRBV11-2,-,TRBJ2-5,TRBD2,TGTGCCAGCAGCTTAGGCTTAGCGGGAGTTGGAGAGACCCAGTACTTC,CASSLGLAGVGETQYF
TRBV12-5,once,TRBJ2-3,TRBD2,TGTGCTAGTGGTTTGACATGGCTAGCGGGGACAGATACGCAGTATTTT,CASGLTWLAGTDTQYF
TRBV10-2,-,TRBJ2-2,TRBD1,TGCGCCAGCACCCTACAGGGGGGCACCGGGGAGCTGTTTTTT,CASTLQGGTGELFF
TRBV4-1,-,TRBJ2-7,-,TGCGCCAGCAGTTTACGCGACTGGGGTCCAGGGTCCTACGAGCAGTACTTC,CASSLRDWGPGSYEQYF
TRBV9,-,TRBJ1-4,TRBD1,TGTGCCAGCAACAGGGGCCCTAATGAAAAACTGTTTTTT,CASNRGPNEKLFF
TRBV10-3,-,TRBJ1-3,-,TGTGCCATCAGCGACTCCTTCTCTGGAAACACCATATATTTT,CAISDSFSGNTIYF
TRBV5-5,-,TRBJ2-2,-,TGTGCCAGCAGCAGGCGGGCAGATCCAAACACCGGGGAGCTGTTTTTT,CASSRRADPNTGELFF
TRBV28,-,TRBJ2-7,-,TGTGCCAGCAGATCAAGTGAAATCGGCGGGCAGTACTTC,CASRSSEIGGQYF
TRBV28,few,TRBJ2-2,-,TGTGCCAGCACCCGACTCACCGGGGAGCTGTTTTTT,CASTRLTGELFF
TRBV30,-,TRBJ1-5,-,TGTGCCTGGAGTTCAGGGGGCAATCAGCCCCAGCATTTT,CAWSSGGNQPQHF
TRBV28,-,TRBJ2-7,-,TGTGCCAGCTGTACTCAGCCTATGGCCTACGAGCAGTACTTC,CASCTQPMAYEQYF
TRBV6-1,-,TRBJ1-1,TRBD1,TGTGCCAGCAGTGAGGCAGGGGGCGGTGAAGCTTTCTTT,CASSEAGGGEAFF